This T cell receptor beta chain comes out of a study of cytomegalovirus exposure and HLA in healthy donors. Turning to the study itself: Later, an analysis reported that the 120 or so validation repertoires had used the same platform as the approximately 630 first-cohort repertoires. Study conclusions and caveats: High sensitivity and specificity were reportedly achieved when the classifier diagnosed cytomegalovirus status. Among the CMV-associated chains, a few were confirmed in vitro as specific for CMV antigens.

Assay: immunoSEQ multiplex PCR; the TCRdb copy retains only in-frame clones and omits some. The table has roughly 100,000 clones, more than 85% seen once. While the first cohort had fewer than 850 subjects, the donors belonged to the separate validation cohort of about 110 subjects. This clone was picked up one time. Its antigen remains unidentified. The germline V gene has CDR1 MDHEN and CDR2 SYDVKM. J gave up 6 bases and V 6 bases, and 14 bases lay outside the gene matches. The CDR3 contains 16 residues. The V gene is TRBV28, the J gene TRBJ2-5, with TRBD1 matching 9 bases. The TCR was taken from a woman aged 18-30 years in good health and CMV-seropositive. Sequenced sample: PBMCs. In nucleotides, the CDR3 is TGTGCCAGCAGGAAGGGAAGGGACAGGGCTTTGCAGACCCAGTACTTC. As protein: CASRKGRDRALQTQYF.